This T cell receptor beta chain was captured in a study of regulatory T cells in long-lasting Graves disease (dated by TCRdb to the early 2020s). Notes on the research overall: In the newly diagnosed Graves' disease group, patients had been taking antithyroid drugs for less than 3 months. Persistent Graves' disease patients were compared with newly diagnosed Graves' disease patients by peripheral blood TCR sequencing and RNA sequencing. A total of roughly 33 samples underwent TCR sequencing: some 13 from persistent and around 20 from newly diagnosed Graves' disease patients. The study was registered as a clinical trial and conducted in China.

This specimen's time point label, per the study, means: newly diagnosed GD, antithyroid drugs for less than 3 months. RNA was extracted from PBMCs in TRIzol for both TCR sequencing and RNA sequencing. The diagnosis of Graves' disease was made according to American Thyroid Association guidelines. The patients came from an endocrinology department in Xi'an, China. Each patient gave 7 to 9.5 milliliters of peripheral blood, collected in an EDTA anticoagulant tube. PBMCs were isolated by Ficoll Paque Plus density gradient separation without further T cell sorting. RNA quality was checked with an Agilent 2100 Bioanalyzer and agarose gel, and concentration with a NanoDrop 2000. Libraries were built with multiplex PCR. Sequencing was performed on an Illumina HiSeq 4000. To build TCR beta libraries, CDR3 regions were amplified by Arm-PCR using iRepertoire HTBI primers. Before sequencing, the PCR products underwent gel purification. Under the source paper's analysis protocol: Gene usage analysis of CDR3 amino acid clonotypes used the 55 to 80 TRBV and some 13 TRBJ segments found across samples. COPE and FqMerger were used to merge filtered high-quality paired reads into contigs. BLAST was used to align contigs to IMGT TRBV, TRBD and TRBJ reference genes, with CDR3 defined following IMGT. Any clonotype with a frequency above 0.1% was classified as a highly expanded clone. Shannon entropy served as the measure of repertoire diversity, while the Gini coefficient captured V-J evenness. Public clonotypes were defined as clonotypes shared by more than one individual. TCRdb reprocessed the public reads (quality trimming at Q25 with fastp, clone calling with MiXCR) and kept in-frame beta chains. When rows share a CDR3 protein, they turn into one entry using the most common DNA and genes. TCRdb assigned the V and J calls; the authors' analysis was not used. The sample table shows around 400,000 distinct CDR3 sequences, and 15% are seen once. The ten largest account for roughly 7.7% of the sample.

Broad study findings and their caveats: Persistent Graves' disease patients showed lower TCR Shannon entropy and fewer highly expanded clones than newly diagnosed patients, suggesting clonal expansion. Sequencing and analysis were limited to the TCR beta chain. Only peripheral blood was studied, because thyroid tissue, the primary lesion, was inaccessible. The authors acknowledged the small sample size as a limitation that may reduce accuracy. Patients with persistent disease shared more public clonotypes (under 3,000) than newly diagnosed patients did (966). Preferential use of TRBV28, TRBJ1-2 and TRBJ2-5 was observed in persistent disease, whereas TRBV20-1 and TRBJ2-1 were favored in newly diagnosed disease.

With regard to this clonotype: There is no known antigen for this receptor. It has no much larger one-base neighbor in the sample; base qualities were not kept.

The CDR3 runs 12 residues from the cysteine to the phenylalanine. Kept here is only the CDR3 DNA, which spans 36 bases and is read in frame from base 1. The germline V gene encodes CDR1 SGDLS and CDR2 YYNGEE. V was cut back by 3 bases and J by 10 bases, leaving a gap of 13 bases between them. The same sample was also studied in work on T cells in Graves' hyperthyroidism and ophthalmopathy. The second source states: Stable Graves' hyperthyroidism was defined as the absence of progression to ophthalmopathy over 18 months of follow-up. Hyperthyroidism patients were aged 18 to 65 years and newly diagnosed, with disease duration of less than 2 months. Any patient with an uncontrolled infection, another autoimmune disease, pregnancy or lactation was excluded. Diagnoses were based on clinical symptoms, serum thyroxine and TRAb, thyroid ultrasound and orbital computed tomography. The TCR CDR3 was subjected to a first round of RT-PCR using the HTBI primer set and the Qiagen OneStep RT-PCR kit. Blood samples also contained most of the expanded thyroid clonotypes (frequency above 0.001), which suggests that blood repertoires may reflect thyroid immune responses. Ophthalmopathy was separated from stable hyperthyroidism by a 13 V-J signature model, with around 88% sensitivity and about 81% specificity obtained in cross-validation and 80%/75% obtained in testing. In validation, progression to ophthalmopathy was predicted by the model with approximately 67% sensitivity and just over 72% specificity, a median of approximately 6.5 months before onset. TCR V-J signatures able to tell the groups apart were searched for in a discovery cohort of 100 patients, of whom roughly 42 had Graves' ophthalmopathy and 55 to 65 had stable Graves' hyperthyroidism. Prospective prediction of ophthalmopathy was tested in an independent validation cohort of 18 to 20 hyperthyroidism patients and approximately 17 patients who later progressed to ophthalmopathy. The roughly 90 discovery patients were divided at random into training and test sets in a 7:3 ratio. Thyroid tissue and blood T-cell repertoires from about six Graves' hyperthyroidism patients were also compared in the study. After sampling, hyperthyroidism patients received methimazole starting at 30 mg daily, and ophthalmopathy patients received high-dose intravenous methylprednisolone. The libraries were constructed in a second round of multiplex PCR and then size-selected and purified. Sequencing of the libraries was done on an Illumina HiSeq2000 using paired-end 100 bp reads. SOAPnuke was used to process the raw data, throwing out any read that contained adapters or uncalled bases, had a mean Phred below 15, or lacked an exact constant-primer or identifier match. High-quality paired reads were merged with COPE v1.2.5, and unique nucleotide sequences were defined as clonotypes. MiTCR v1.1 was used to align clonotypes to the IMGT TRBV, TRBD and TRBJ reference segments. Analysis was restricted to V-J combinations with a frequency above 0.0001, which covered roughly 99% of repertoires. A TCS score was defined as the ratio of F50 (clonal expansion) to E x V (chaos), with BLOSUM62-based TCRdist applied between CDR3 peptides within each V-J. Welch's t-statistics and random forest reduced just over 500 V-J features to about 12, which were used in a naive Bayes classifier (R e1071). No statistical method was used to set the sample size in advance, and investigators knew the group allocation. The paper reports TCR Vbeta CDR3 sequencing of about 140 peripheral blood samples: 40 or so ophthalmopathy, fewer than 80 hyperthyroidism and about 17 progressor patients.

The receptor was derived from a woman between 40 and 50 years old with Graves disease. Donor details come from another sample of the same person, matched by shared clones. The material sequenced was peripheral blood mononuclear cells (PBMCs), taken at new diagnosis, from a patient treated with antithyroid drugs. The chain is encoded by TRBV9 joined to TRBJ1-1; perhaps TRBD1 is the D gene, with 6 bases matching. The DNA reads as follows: TGTGCCAGCAGCGCATCGGACAGCTTAGCTTTCTTT. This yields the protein CASSASDSLAFF.